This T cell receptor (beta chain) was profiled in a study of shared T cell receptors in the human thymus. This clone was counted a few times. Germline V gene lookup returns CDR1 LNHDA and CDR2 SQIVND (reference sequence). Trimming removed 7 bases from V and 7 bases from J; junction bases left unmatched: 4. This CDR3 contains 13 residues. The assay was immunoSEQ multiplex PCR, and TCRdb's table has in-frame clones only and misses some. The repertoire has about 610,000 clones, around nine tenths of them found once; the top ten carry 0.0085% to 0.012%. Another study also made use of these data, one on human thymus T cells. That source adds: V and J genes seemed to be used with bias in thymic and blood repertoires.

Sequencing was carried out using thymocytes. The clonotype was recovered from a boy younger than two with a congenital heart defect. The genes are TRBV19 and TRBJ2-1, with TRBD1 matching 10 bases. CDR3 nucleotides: TGTGCCAGTACGACAGGGGGCTGGAATGAGCAGTTCTTC. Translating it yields CASTTGGWNEQFF.